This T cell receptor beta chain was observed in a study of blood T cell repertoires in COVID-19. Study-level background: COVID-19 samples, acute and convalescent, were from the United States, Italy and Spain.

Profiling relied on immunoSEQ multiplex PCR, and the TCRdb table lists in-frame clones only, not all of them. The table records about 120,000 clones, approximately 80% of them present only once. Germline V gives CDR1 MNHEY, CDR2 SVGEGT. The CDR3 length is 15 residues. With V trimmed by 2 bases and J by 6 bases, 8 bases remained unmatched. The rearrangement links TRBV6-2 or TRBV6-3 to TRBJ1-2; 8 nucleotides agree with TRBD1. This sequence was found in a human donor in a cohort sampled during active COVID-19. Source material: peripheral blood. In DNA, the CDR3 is TGTGCCAGCAGTTACCCTGGACAGGGATCGCATGGCTACACCTTC. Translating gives CASSYPGQGSHGYTF.